This T cell receptor beta chain was identified in a study of metastatic and nonmetastatic thyroid tumors. Looking at the study overall: Malignant thyroid and benign thyroid patients provided blood and tumor or nodule tissue whose repertoires were compared.

This clone was counted at least ten times. No patient received treatment before thyroid surgery. TCRdb re-called clones via MiXCR from the PCR reads. The sample holds 30,000 to 50,000 clones, about 13% seen once. With 5 bases clipped from V and 6 bases from J, the junction kept 2 bases outside the gene matches. The CDR3 is 13 amino acids. The TCR sequence derives from a female donor with papillary thyroid cancer or a benign thyroid nodule (not recorded which). Some clones in this sample may be carry-over from other donors' samples. Sequencing was performed on blood. The chain is built from TRBV12-3 or TRBV12-4 and TRBJ2-3; 10 positions match TRBD2. In nucleotides, the CDR3 is TGTGCCAGCAGTAGCGGGAGGGCCGATACGCAGTATTTT. Translating it yields CASSSGRADTQYF.